These T cell receptor beta chains were read from a single sample in a study of patients and donors after allogeneic stem cell transplantation. TCRdb reprocessed the RT-PCR reads with MiXCR, giving one entry per CDR3 protein. The data hold 100,000 to 130,000 distinct CDR3 sequences, with around 35% observed a single time. The material sequenced was blood, either unsorted or a sorted T cell fraction (not recorded which). These receptors were collected from a human donor who was either an allogeneic HSCT recipient or a stem cell or donor lymphocyte infusion donor (not recorded which). It is not recorded whose cells these are; they may come from a transplant donor. The CDR3 runs from the conserved cysteine through the conserved F or W. A D gene is named only where the DNA matches it firmly. Only part of the rows carry a size: once, few, many, or a class if the clone is expanded.

D	size	V	J	CDR3	DNA
NA	few	TRBV7-2	TRBJ1-1	CASSPLGSVDTESFF	TGTGCCAGCAGCCCCTTGGGGAGCGTCGACACTGAATCTTTCTTT
NA	many	TRBV6-5	TRBJ1-3	CASSYSSFGNTIYF	TGTGCCAGCAGTTACTCGAGTTTTGGAAACACCATATATTTT
NA	NA	TRBV7-2	TRBJ2-1	CASSFDRDGEQFF	TGTGCCAGCAGCTTTGACCGGGACGGGGAGCAGTTCTTC
TRBD1	NA	TRBV10-3	TRBJ1-1	CAIRVDRVNTEAFF	TGTGCCATCAGAGTGGACAGGGTGAACACTGAAGCTTTCTTT
TRBD2	NA	TRBV18	TRBJ2-7	CASSLVLAPSSYEQYF	TGTGCCAGCTCGCTGGTACTAGCGCCCAGCTCCTACGAGCAGTACTTC
TRBD1	NA	TRBV28	TRBJ1-6	CASSLRDRAGGSPLHF	TGTGCCAGCAGTTTAAGAGACAGGGCGGGAGGTTCACCCCTCCACTTT
NA	few	TRBV7-8	TRBJ2-2	CASSLGRELFF	TGTGCCAGCAGCTTGGGAAGGGAGCTGTTTTTT
TRBD1	NA	TRBV7-2	TRBJ2-1	CASSVKPGQGYNEQFF	TGTGCCAGCAGCGTAAAACCGGGACAGGGTTACAATGAGCAGTTCTTC
NA	NA	TRBV5-5	TRBJ1-6	CASRSSSDSPLHF	TGTGCCAGCAGGTCATCCTCAGATTCACCCCTCCACTTT
NA	few	TRBV29-1	TRBJ2-5	CSVGEGSVTQYF	TGCAGCGTTGGAGAGGGATCGGTGACCCAGTACTTC
NA	NA	TRBV4-3	TRBJ2-7	CAISSGLYEQYF	TGCGCCATCTCCAGCGGGCTGTACGAGCAGTACTTC
NA	many	TRBV12-3/TRBV12-4	TRBJ1-2	CASSLGDGYTF	TGTGCCAGCAGTTTAGGTGATGGCTACACCTTC
TRBD2	NA	TRBV4-3	TRBJ2-7	CASSQDLGTSGWSYEQYF	TGCGCCAGCAGCCAAGATCTGGGCACTAGCGGGTGGTCCTACGAGCAGTACTTC
TRBD1	NA	TRBV3-1	TRBJ1-2	CASSHNRGSYGYTF	TGTGCCAGCAGCCATAACAGGGGAAGCTATGGCTACACCTTC
NA	NA	TRBV15	TRBJ1-1	CATSRIPTEAFF	TGTGCCACCAGCAGAATACCCACTGAAGCTTTCTTT
NA	NA	TRBV14	TRBJ1-1	CASSRTSFTEAFF	TGTGCCAGCAGCCGTACGAGTTTCACTGAAGCTTTCTTT
NA	few	TRBV4-2	TRBJ2-6	CASSQATAYPGANVLTF	TGTGCCAGCAGCCAAGCAACAGCATACCCCGGGGCCAACGTCCTGACTTTC
NA	NA	TRBV29-1	TRBJ2-2	CSVVGPRGGELFF	TGCAGCGTTGTTGGGCCCCGAGGCGGGGAGCTGTTTTTT
TRBD2	few	TRBV4-3	TRBJ2-4	CASSPTGASGSGTKNIQYF	TGCGCCAGCAGCCCGACCGGGGCTAGCGGGAGCGGGACCAAAAACATTCAGTACTTC
TRBD1	NA	TRBV28	TRBJ1-6	CASITGTGWSPLHF	TGTGCCAGCATTACCGGGACAGGCTGGTCACCCCTCCACTTT
TRBD1	NA	TRBV19	TRBJ1-5	CASSRGPTTPQHF	TGTGCCAGTTCCAGGGGGCCGACGACGCCCCAGCATTTT
NA	NA	TRBV5-5	TRBJ2-1	CASSLADLPPYNEQFF	TGTGCCAGCAGCTTGGCGGACCTACCCCCCTACAATGAGCAGTTCTTC
NA	few	TRBV6-2/TRBV6-3	TRBJ1-2	CASSYSQFYGYTF	TGTGCCAGCAGTTACTCACAATTCTATGGCTACACCTTC
NA	NA	TRBV19	TRBJ1-2	CASIRRGTEYGYTF	TGTGCCAGTATTAGGAGGGGGACGGAGTATGGCTACACCTTC
NA	NA	TRBV12-3/TRBV12-4	TRBJ2-5	CASSFWGTQYF	TGTGCCAGCAGTTTTTGGGGGACCCAGTACTTC
NA	few	TRBV7-2	TRBJ1-2	CASSLAPPNYGYTF	TGTGCCAGCAGCTTAGCACCGCCTAACTATGGCTACACCTTC
TRBD2	NA	TRBV25-1	TRBJ2-1	CASSEYGEGRNEQFF	TGTGCCAGCAGTGAATATGGGGAGGGCCGCAATGAGCAGTTCTTC
TRBD1	NA	TRBV12-3/TRBV12-4	TRBJ1-5	CASSFEGGLNQPQHF	TGTGCCAGCAGTTTCGAAGGGGGCCTCAATCAGCCCCAGCATTTT
TRBD2	NA	TRBV7-9	TRBJ2-1	CASSLRPWAGDQDEQFF	TGTGCCAGCAGCTTAAGGCCCTGGGCGGGAGACCAGGATGAGCAGTTCTTC
NA	NA	TRBV19	TRBJ2-7	CASSGQGNYEQYF	TGTGCCAGTAGTGGTCAGGGGAACTACGAGCAGTACTTC
NA	NA	TRBV18	TRBJ1-1	CASSPLQGRWNTEAFF	TGTGCCAGCTCACCACTTCAAGGGAGATGGAACACTGAAGCTTTCTTT
NA	NA	TRBV29-1	TRBJ2-5	CSVEGAAVGTQYF	TGCAGCGTTGAGGGAGCAGCCGTAGGGACCCAGTACTTC
TRBD1	NA	TRBV20-1	TRBJ1-5	CSAHPTGGNQPQHF	TGCAGTGCCCACCCCACAGGGGGCAATCAGCCCCAGCATTTT
TRBD1	NA	TRBV4-2	TRBJ2-7	CASSFSPGQGPYEQYF	TGTGCCAGCAGCTTCAGCCCGGGACAGGGGCCCTACGAGCAGTACTTC
NA	NA	TRBV5-6	TRBJ2-3	CASGPTGTDTQYF	TGTGCCAGCGGACCAACAGGAACAGATACGCAGTATTTT
TRBD2	NA	TRBV20-1	TRBJ2-7	CSAYSGSDYEQYF	TGCAGTGCTTATAGCGGGAGTGATTACGAGCAGTACTTC
TRBD1	few	TRBV7-2	TRBJ1-2	CASSPSRGPEHGYTF	TGTGCCAGCAGCCCGTCCAGGGGGCCCGAGCATGGCTACACCTTC
TRBD2	few	TRBV2	TRBJ2-1	CASSRLAGRDEQFF	TGTGCCAGCAGTCGACTAGCGGGACGGGATGAGCAGTTCTTC
NA	few	TRBV6-2/TRBV6-3	TRBJ2-5	CASTQTGVRETQYF	TGTGCCAGCACCCAGACCGGGGTTCGGGAGACCCAGTACTTC
NA	few	TRBV9	TRBJ2-7	CASSPLGSSYEQYF	TGTGCCAGCAGCCCCCTTGGGAGCTCCTACGAGCAGTACTTC
TRBD1	few	TRBV20-1	TRBJ1-5	CSVPTALRTGGVYSNQPQHF	TGCAGTGTCCCAACCGCCCTCAGGACAGGGGGCGTTTATAGCAATCAGCCCCAGCATTTT
NA	NA	TRBV10-3	TRBJ2-3	CAISDPGSQDTQYF	TGTGCCATCAGTGACCCGGGGAGTCAAGATACGCAGTATTTT
NA	once	TRBV29-1	TRBJ2-1	CSVGWADGSSYNEQFF	TGCAGCGTCGGGTGGGCGGATGGCAGCTCCTACAATGAGCAGTTCTTC
NA	once	TRBV29-1	TRBJ2-1	CSSSGHNEQFF	TGCAGCTCGAGTGGACACAATGAGCAGTTCTTC
NA	NA	TRBV3-1	TRBJ2-1	CASSQGLLDWEQFF	TGTGCCAGCAGCCAAGGACTCCTTGATTGGGAGCAGTTCTTC
NA	NA	TRBV6-2/TRBV6-3	TRBJ1-1	CASSQRTEAFF	TGTGCCAGCAGCCAACGCACTGAAGCTTTCTTT
NA	few	TRBV6-2/TRBV6-3	TRBJ2-5	CASSYLETQYF	TGTGCCAGCAGTTACTTGGAGACCCAGTACTTC
NA	NA	TRBV24-1	TRBJ1-5	CATSDQPPDQPQHF	TGTGCCACCAGTGATCAGCCGCCGGATCAGCCCCAGCATTTT
NA	NA	TRBV5-1	TRBJ2-3	CASTHQASTDTQYF	TGCGCCAGCACCCACCAGGCTAGCACAGATACGCAGTATTTT
NA	NA	TRBV12-3/TRBV12-4	TRBJ1-5	CASSFWGFRTSNQPQHF	TGTGCCAGCAGCTTTTGGGGGTTCAGGACTAGCAATCAGCCCCAGCATTTT
NA	few	TRBV28	TRBJ1-2	CASSADLRGGYTF	TGTGCCAGCAGTGCGGACCTTCGAGGTGGCTACACCTTC
NA	NA	TRBV28	TRBJ1-6	CASSSLGSPLHF	TGTGCCAGCAGTTCCCTCGGGTCACCCCTCCACTTT
TRBD1	NA	TRBV7-9	TRBJ1-2	CASSIGGDYGYTF	TGTGCCAGCAGCATAGGGGGCGACTATGGCTACACCTTC
NA	NA	TRBV25-1	TRBJ1-5	CASSDSGLSNQPQHF	TGTGCCAGCAGTGACTCCGGTCTTAGCAATCAGCCCCAGCATTTT
NA	NA	TRBV28	TRBJ2-1	CASSLELEQFF	TGTGCCAGCAGTTTGGAGCTTGAGCAGTTCTTC